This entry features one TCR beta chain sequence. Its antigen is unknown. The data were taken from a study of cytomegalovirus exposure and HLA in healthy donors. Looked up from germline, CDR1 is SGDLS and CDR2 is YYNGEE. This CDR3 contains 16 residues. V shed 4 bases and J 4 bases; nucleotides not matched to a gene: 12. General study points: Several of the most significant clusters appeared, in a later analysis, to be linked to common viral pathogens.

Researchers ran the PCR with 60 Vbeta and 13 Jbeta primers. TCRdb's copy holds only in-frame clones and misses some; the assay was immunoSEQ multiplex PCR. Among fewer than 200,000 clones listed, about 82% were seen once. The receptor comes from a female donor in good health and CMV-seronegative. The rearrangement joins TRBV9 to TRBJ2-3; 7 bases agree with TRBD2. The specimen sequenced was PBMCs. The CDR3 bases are TGTGCCAGCAGCCCCGTTGGGGGGGTAGGGGCAGATACGCAGTATTTT. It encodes CASSPVGGVGADTQYF.